This T cell receptor beta chain is from a study of metastatic and nonmetastatic thyroid tumors. Turning to the study itself: Repertoires from blood and tumor or nodule tissue of malignant and benign thyroid patients were compared.

V gave up 8 bases and J gave up 2 bases; unmatched junction bases: 9. The germline gives CDR1 DFQATT, CDR2 SNEGSKA (reference sequence). CDR3 length: 14 residues. Per the original data handling: Construction of a distant-metastasis classifier for papillary thyroid cancer relied on CDR3 differences across clinicopathological groups. TCRdb ran MiXCR on the PCR reads. TCRdb, rather than the study authors, made the V and J calls. The sample records about 40,000 clones, roughly 16% being singletons. Each patient came to thyroid surgery without any prior treatment (of any kind). The rearrangement joins TRBV20-1 to TRBJ2-7; 10 positions agree with TRBD2. Specimen: blood. The origin of this receptor is a female donor with papillary thyroid cancer or a benign thyroid nodule (not recorded which). Some clones in this sample may be carry-over from other donors' samples. The chain's CDR3 is CSSGGLAVAYEQYF. The CDR3 nucleotides are TGCAGTTCGGGCGGACTAGCGGTGGCCTACGAGCAGTACTTC.